This TCR beta chain was identified during a study of breast tumors, draining lymph nodes, adjacent tissues. Breast cancer patients provided tissue from their axillary draining lymph nodes. Study results and limitations: Luminal-like breast cancer showed significantly greater tumor-nontumor repertoire similarity than basal-like breast cancer did.

The V gene's germline CDR1 is SGHVS and CDR2 FQNEAQ. The CDR3 is 16 residues long. V dropped 6 bases and J dropped 0 bases, with 15 bases sitting between them. TCRdb re-derived calls from the multiplex PCR reads in MiXCR, one entry per CDR3 protein. The sample includes 200,000 or so distinct CDR3 sequences, 30% to 40% of them seen just once. This clonotype came up many times. Antigen: not known. The clonotype was recovered from a female donor with breast cancer. Some clones in this sample may be carry-over from other donors' samples. The specimen was axillary lymph node tissue. The chain combines TRBV7-8 with TRBJ1-5; D gene ambiguous. CDR3 in DNA: TGTGCCAGCAGTTCTAGTGGCGGGTATAGCAATCAGCCCCAGCATTTT. Translation: CASSSSGGYSNQPQHF.